This is a list of T cell receptor beta chains from one sample in a study of OX40 agonist ivuxolimab in advanced cancers. TCRdb's copy holds only in-frame clones and misses some; the assay was immunoSEQ multiplex PCR. This table holds approximately 70,000 clones, 80% to 85% found once. The sample here was CD4+ or CD8+ T cells sorted from blood, taken in a trial of the OX40 agonist ivuxolimab. These receptors came from an adult with an advanced solid tumor such as melanoma, head and neck, liver or kidney cancer. CDR3s leave out the opening cysteine and the closing phenylalanine or tryptophan. Fields, in order: J gene, V gene, CDR3 length, D gene, CDR3 protein. D genes are given only for firm matches.

J: TRBJ2-6
V: TRBV5-1
length: 16
D: TRBD2
CDR3: ASSLAGTSEPGANVLT

J: TRBJ1-4
V: TRBV28
length: 13
D: .
CDR3: ASSSGRGGGEKLF

J: TRBJ1-2
V: TRBV28
length: 12
D: .
CDR3: ASSFSGASYGYT

J: TRBJ2-1
V: TRBV5-5
length: 12
D: .
CDR3: ASSLLQGRNEQF

J: TRBJ1-2
V: TRBV16
length: 12
D: .
CDR3: ASSQLGTKYGYT

J: TRBJ1-1
V: TRBV7-6
length: 14
D: .
CDR3: ASSLFSRQQNTEAF

J: TRBJ1-4
V: TRBV28
length: 10
D: .
CDR3: ASSWGVEKLF

J: TRBJ2-5
V: TRBV5-5
length: 12
D: .
CDR3: ASSRASRVQTQY

J: TRBJ1-5
V: TRBV18
length: 10
D: .
CDR3: ASSPRGGPQH

J: TRBJ1-2
V: TRBV7-6
length: 12
D: TRBD1
CDR3: ATAGQGGIGGYT

J: TRBJ2-1
V: TRBV11-2
length: 11
D: .
CDR3: ASSLGLDNEQF

J: TRBJ2-5
V: TRBV7-2
length: 16
D: TRBD2
CDR3: ASSSRAPRAGGQETQY

J: TRBJ2-7
V: TRBV19
length: 15
D: TRBD2
CDR3: ASSKNTKASGSFEQY

J: TRBJ1-3
V: TRBV5-1
length: 13
D: .
CDR3: ASSLAGGAGNTIY

J: TRBJ2-5
V: TRBV7-2
length: 12
D: TRBD1
CDR3: ASSLGQGQETQY

J: TRBJ2-1
V: TRBV2
length: 14
D: TRBD2
CDR3: ASSEQRLAGGHEQF

J: TRBJ1-3
V: TRBV9
length: 12
D: TRBD1
CDR3: ASSGGDRADTIY

J: TRBJ2-7
V: TRBV28
length: 14
D: .
CDR3: ASSLEAAGKVGEQY

J: TRBJ2-3
V: TRBV7-3
length: 13
D: TRBD2
CDR3: ASSRTSGGADTQY

J: TRBJ1-4
V: TRBV4-1
length: 12
D: .
CDR3: ASSQTVMAVKLF

J: TRBJ1-2
V: TRBV4-3
length: 11
D: .
CDR3: ASSQVQGLGYT

J: TRBJ2-3
V: TRBV18
length: 14
D: .
CDR3: ASSPPWRGPADTQY

J: TRBJ2-1
V: TRBV7-2
length: 13
D: .
CDR3: ASSPPGQNNNEQF

J: TRBJ1-2
V: TRBV5-4
length: 11
D: TRBD1
CDR3: ASSLGTGGGYT

J: TRBJ2-2
V: TRBV6-6
length: 12
D: .
CDR3: ASRGRGDTGELF

J: TRBJ1-4
V: TRBV18
length: 10
D: .
CDR3: ASSPGTPLLF

J: TRBJ1-1
V: TRBV5-4
length: 11
D: .
CDR3: ASNRVGNTEAF

J: TRBJ1-5
V: TRBV10-3
length: 11
D: .
CDR3: AISDLGNQPQH

J: TRBJ1-5
V: TRBV5-5
length: 13
D: .
CDR3: ASSLEGASNQPQH

J: TRBJ1-4
V: TRBV5-6
length: 14
D: TRBD1
CDR3: ASSMGQGARAEKLF

J: TRBJ2-1
V: TRBV7-3
length: 13
D: .
CDR3: ASSPMPGPGHEQF

J: TRBJ2-7
V: TRBV28
length: 11
D: .
CDR3: ASSSAGKYEQY

J: TRBJ1-5
V: TRBV19
length: 11
D: TRBD1
CDR3: ASSVDRDQPQH

J: TRBJ2-7
V: TRBV28
length: 12
D: TRBD1
CDR3: ASTSGTGPYEQY

J: TRBJ1-5
V: TRBV30
length: 10
D: .
CDR3: AWSVRAQPQH

J: TRBJ2-1
V: TRBV19
length: 13
D: TRBD1
CDR3: ASSIKTTGVREQF

J: TRBJ1-2
V: TRBV7-2
length: 12
D: .
CDR3: ASSLEGSSYGYT

J: TRBJ2-5
V: TRBV19
length: 10
D: TRBD1
CDR3: ATRQGVETQY

J: TRBJ1-1
V: TRBV28
length: 13
D: .
CDR3: ASSFGGLQNTEAF

J: TRBJ1-2
V: TRBV28
length: 11
D: .
CDR3: ASLSTGPYGYT

J: TRBJ2-2
V: TRBV11-3
length: 12
D: TRBD1
CDR3: ASSRQGDTGELF

J: TRBJ2-1
V: TRBV5-5
length: 13
D: .
CDR3: ASMNPGTSYNEQF

J: TRBJ1-1
V: TRBV28
length: 11
D: .
CDR3: ASSLTRGIRTF

J: TRBJ1-2
V: TRBV7-9
length: 16
D: .
CDR3: ASSPGGRGSALTYGYT

J: TRBJ1-1
V: TRBV15
length: 12
D: .
CDR3: ATSGDMGNAEAF

J: TRBJ2-1
V: TRBV6-5
length: 13
D: TRBD2
CDR3: ASRGGGPSYNEQF

J: TRBJ1-6
V: TRBV2
length: 14
D: .
CDR3: ASSESGAIWESPLH